The entry below describes one T cell receptor (beta chain). The study left out patients who had uncontrolled infection, other autoimmune disease, pregnancy or lactation. PBMCs stemmed from about 9.7 ml fresh peripheral blood. TCR beta CDR3 regions were amplified from RNA. First-round RT-PCR of the TCR CDR3 relied on the HTBI primer set. Using its own MiXCR run on the multiplex PCR reads, TCRdb lists one record per CDR3 protein. The table records nearly 600,000 distinct CDR3 sequences, 14% of them present only once. The sample originates from a study of T cells in Graves' hyperthyroidism and ophthalmopathy. Germline-derived CDR1 and CDR2 are SGHDT and YYEEEE. CDR3 length: 15 amino acids. Trimming stripped 0 bases from V and 1 base from J, with 7 bases between.

Sequenced input: blood. This clonotype was obtained from a young woman with Graves' ophthalmopathy. This rearrangement joins TRBV5-6 to TRBJ2-2; D gene ambiguous. CDR3 coding DNA: TGTGCCAGCAGCTTGGCTGACCAGAACACCGGGGAGCTGTTTTTT. Encoded protein: CASSLADQNTGELFF.